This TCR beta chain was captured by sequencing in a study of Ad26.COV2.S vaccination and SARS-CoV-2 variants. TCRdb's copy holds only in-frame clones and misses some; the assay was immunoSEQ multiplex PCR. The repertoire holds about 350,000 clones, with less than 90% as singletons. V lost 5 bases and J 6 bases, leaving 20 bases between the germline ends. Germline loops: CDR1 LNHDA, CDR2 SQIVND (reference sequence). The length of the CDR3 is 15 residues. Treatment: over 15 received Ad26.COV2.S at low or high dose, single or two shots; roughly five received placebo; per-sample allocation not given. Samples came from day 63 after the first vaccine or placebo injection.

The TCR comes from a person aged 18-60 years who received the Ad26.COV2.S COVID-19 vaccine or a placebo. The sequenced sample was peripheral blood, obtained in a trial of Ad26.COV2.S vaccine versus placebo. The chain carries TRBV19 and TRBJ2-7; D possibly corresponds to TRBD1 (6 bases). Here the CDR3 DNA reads TGTGCCAGTAGTTTGGGTCCCCAGGGGTTTGGCGAGCAGTACTTC. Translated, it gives CASSLGPQGFGEQYF. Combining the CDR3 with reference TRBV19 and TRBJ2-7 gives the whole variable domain DGGITQSPKYLFRKEGQNVTLSCEQNLNHDAMYWYRQDPGQGLRLIYYSQIVNDFQKGDIAEGYSVSREKKESFPLTVTSAQKNPTAFYLCASSLGPQGFGEQYFGPGTRLTVT.